These 5 T cell receptor beta chains originate from one sample sequenced in a study of T cell responses to AZD1222 COVID-19 vaccine (dated by TCRdb to the early 2020s). Library method: the immunoSEQ multiplex PCR assay. TCRdb mirrors the immuneACCESS table, restricted to in-frame sequences. Some clones are absent from its copies; in checked studies, under half trace to an unresolved V gene, and the reason for the others is unknown. This sample lists 150,000 or so clones; 80% to 95% were detected once. Roughly 3.5% of the sample belongs to the ten largest clones. The label giving this sample's time point can be read as: about 28 days (+/-7) after the second vaccine dose. Sequenced here: peripheral blood, sampled 28 days after the second AZD1222 dose. All receptors derive from an adult who received the AZD1222 COVID-19 vaccine.

This clone showed up just once. The V call is TRBV5-8, the J call TRBJ2-7; the match to TRBD2 covers 10 bases. In germline, CDR1 is SGHTS, CDR2 YDEGEE. With V trimmed by 0 bases and J by 9 bases, 12 bases remained unmatched. CDR3 length: 16 amino acids. Here the CDR3 DNA reads TGTGCCAGCAGCTTGGCGCGGGGACTAGCGAACGCGGGGCAGTACTTC. It codes for CASSLARGLANAGQYF.

This chain links TRBV5-8 with TRBJ2-5; D might be TRBD1 (5 bases). From germline, CDR1 is SGHTS and CDR2 YDEGEE. This CDR3 contains 13 residues. Deletions cut 6 bases from V and 4 bases from J, with 13 bases between. The DNA for the CDR3 is TGTGCCAGCACCTTCGGTAGGGGAGAGACCCAGTACTTC. Translated, it gives CASTFGRGETQYF.

DNA of the CDR3: TGCGCCAGCAGCCAACAAACTCAGACAGGGTTGAGGATGAACACTGAAGCTTTCTTT. Protein product: CASSQQTQTGLRMNTEAFF. The chain has TRBV4-1 and TRBJ1-1; 7 bases are shared with TRBD1. V shed 2 bases and J 0 bases; nucleotides not matched to a gene: 15. This CDR3 has 19 residues. Per germline, CDR1 MGHRA and CDR2 YSYEKL.

The chain couples TRBV18 to TRBJ1-5; D ambiguous. The germline V gene has CDR1 KGHSH and CDR2 LQKENI. The germline V and J ends were trimmed by 2 bases and 0 bases, with 17 bases remaining between them. CDR3 length equals 18 residues. DNA for the CDR3: TGTGCCAGCTCACCAAATGTCGTCAGCCTAGATAGCAATCAGCCCCAGCATTTT. It codes for CASSPNVVSLDSNQPQHF.

The chain uses TRBV7-9 and TRBJ1-6, with 8 positions matching TRBD1. Losses at the gene ends were 4 bases for V and 10 bases for J; bases not matched to a gene: 15. CDR1 is SEHNR, CDR2 FQNEAQ, per germline (reference sequence). There are 17 residues in the CDR3. CDR3 nucleotide sequence: TGTGCCAGCAGCTCCCGGGACAGGACAGCATCCCAGTCACCCCTCCACTTT. It encodes CASSSRDRTASQSPLHF.